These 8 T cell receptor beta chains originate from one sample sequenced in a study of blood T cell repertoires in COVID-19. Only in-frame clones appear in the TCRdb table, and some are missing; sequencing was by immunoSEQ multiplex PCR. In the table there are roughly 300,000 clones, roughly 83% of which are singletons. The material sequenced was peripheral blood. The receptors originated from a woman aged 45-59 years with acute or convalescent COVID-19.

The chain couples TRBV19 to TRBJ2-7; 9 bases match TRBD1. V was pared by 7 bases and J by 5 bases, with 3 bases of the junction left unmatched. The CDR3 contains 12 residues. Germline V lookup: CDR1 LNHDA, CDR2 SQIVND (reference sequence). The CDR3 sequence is CASTTGGNEQYF. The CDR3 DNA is TGTGCCAGTACTACAGGGGGCAACGAGCAGTACTTC.

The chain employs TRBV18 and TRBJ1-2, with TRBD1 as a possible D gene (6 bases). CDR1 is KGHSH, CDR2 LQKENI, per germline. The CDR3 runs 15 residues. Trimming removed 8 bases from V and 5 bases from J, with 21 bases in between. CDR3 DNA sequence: TGTGCCAGCCAAAGCCTGACAGGCGGACTTTATGGCTACACCTTC. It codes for CASQSLTGGLYGYTF. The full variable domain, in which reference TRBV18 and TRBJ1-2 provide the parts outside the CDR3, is NAGVMQNPRHLVRRRGQEARLRCSPMKGHSHVYWYRQLPEEGLKFMVYLQKENIIDESGMPKERFSAEFPKEGPSILRIQQVVRGDSAAYFCASQSLTGGLYGYTFGSGTRLTVV.

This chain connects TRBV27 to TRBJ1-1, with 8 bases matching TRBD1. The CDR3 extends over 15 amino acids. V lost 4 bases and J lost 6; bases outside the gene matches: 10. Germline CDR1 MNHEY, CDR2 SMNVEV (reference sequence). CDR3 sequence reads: CASSSNAGGRAEAFF. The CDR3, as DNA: TGTGCCAGCAGTTCGAACGCAGGGGGCAGGGCTGAAGCTTTCTTT.

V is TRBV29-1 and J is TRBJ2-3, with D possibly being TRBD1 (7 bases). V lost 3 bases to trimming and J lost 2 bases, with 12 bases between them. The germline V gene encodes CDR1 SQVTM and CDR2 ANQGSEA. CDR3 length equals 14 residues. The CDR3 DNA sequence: TGCAGCGTTGACGACAGGGAGGCCACAGATACGCAGTATTTT. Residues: CSVDDREATDTQYF.

This chain's CDR3 is CASSFNPQGHYTEAFF. The CDR3 bases are TGTGCCAGCAGTTTCAACCCTCAGGGGCATTACACTGAAGCTTTCTTT. The V and J genes are TRBV27 and TRBJ1-1, with a possible D match to TRBD1 (6 bases). Germline V lookup: CDR1 MNHEY, CDR2 SMNVEV (reference sequence). The CDR3 has 16 residues. Between the trimmed V and J ends, which lost 3 bases and 3 bases, there was a span of 17 bases.

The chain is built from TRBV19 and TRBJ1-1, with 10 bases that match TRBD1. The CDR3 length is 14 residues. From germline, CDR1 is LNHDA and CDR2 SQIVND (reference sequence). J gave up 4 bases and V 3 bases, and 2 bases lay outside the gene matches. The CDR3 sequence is CASSIRTGGTEAFF. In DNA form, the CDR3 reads TGTGCCAGTAGTATCCGGACAGGGGGCACTGAAGCTTTCTTT. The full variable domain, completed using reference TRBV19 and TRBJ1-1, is DGGITQSPKYLFRKEGQNVTLSCEQNLNHDAMYWYRQDPGQGLRLIYYSQIVNDFQKGDIAEGYSVSREKKESFPLTVTSAQKNPTAFYLCASSIRTGGTEAFFGQGTRLTVV.

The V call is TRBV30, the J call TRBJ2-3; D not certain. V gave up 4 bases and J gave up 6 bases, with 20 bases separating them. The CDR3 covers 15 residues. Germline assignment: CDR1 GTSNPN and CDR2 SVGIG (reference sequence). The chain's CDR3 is CAWTNQALPGDTQYF. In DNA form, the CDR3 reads TGTGCCTGGACTAACCAGGCCCTGCCTGGTGATACGCAGTATTTT.

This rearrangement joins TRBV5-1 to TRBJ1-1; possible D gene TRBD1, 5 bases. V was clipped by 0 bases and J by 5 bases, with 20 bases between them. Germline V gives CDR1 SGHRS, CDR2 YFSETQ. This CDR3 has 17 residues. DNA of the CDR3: TGCGCCAGCAGCTTGGTTCCCGGGGGACCCTTCCGGACTGAAGCTTTCTTT. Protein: CASSLVPGGPFRTEAFF. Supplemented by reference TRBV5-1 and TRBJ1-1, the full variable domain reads KAGVTQTPRYLIKTRGQQVTLSCSPISGHRSVSWYQQTPGQGLQFLFEYFSETQRNKGNFPGRFSGRQFSNSRSEMNVSTLELGDSALYLCASSLVPGGPFRTEAFFGQGTRLTVV.